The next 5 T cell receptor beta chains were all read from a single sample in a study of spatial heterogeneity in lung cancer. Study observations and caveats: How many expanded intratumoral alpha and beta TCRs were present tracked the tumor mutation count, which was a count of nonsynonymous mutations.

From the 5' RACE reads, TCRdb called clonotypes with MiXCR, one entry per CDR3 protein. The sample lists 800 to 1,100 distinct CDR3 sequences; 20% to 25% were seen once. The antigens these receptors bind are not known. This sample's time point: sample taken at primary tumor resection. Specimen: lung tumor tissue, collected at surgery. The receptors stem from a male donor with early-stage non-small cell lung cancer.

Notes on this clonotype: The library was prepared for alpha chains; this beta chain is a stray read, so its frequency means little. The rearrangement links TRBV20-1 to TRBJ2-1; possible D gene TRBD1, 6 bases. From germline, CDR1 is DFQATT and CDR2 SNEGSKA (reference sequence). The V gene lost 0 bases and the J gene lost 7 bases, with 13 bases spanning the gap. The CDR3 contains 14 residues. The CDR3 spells CSARDRVGHNEQFF. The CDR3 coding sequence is TGCAGTGCTAGAGATCGCGTGGGACATAATGAGCAGTTCTTC.

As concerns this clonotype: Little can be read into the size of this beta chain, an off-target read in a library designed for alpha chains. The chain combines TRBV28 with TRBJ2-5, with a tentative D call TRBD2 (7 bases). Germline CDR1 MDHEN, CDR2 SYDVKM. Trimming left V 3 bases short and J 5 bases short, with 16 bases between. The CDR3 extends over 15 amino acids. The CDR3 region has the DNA TGTGCCAGCAGTTTTTTCGGGGGGCGATCGGAGACCCAGTACTTC. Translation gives CASSFFGGRSETQYF.

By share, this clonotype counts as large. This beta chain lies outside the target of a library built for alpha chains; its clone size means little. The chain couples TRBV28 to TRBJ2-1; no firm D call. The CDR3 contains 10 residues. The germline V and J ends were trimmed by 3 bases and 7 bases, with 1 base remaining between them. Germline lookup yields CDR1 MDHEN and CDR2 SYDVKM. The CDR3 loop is CASSLNEQFF. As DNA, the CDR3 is TGTGCCAGCAGTTTGAATGAGCAGTTCTTC.

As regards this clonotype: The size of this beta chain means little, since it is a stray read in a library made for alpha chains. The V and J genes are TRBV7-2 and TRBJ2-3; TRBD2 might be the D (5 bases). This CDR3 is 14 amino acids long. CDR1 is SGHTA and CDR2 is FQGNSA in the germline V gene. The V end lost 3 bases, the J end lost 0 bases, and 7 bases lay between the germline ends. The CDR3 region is CASSLAGSTDTQYF. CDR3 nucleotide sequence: TGTGCCAGCAGCTTGGCGGGCAGCACAGATACGCAGTATTTT.

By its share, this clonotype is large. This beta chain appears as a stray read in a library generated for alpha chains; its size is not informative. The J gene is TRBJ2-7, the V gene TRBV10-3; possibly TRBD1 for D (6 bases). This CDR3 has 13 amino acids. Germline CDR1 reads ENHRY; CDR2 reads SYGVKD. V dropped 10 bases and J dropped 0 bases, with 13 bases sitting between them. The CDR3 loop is CATGTGSSYEQYF. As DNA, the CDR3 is TGTGCCACCGGTACAGGGAGCTCCTACGAGCAGTACTTC.